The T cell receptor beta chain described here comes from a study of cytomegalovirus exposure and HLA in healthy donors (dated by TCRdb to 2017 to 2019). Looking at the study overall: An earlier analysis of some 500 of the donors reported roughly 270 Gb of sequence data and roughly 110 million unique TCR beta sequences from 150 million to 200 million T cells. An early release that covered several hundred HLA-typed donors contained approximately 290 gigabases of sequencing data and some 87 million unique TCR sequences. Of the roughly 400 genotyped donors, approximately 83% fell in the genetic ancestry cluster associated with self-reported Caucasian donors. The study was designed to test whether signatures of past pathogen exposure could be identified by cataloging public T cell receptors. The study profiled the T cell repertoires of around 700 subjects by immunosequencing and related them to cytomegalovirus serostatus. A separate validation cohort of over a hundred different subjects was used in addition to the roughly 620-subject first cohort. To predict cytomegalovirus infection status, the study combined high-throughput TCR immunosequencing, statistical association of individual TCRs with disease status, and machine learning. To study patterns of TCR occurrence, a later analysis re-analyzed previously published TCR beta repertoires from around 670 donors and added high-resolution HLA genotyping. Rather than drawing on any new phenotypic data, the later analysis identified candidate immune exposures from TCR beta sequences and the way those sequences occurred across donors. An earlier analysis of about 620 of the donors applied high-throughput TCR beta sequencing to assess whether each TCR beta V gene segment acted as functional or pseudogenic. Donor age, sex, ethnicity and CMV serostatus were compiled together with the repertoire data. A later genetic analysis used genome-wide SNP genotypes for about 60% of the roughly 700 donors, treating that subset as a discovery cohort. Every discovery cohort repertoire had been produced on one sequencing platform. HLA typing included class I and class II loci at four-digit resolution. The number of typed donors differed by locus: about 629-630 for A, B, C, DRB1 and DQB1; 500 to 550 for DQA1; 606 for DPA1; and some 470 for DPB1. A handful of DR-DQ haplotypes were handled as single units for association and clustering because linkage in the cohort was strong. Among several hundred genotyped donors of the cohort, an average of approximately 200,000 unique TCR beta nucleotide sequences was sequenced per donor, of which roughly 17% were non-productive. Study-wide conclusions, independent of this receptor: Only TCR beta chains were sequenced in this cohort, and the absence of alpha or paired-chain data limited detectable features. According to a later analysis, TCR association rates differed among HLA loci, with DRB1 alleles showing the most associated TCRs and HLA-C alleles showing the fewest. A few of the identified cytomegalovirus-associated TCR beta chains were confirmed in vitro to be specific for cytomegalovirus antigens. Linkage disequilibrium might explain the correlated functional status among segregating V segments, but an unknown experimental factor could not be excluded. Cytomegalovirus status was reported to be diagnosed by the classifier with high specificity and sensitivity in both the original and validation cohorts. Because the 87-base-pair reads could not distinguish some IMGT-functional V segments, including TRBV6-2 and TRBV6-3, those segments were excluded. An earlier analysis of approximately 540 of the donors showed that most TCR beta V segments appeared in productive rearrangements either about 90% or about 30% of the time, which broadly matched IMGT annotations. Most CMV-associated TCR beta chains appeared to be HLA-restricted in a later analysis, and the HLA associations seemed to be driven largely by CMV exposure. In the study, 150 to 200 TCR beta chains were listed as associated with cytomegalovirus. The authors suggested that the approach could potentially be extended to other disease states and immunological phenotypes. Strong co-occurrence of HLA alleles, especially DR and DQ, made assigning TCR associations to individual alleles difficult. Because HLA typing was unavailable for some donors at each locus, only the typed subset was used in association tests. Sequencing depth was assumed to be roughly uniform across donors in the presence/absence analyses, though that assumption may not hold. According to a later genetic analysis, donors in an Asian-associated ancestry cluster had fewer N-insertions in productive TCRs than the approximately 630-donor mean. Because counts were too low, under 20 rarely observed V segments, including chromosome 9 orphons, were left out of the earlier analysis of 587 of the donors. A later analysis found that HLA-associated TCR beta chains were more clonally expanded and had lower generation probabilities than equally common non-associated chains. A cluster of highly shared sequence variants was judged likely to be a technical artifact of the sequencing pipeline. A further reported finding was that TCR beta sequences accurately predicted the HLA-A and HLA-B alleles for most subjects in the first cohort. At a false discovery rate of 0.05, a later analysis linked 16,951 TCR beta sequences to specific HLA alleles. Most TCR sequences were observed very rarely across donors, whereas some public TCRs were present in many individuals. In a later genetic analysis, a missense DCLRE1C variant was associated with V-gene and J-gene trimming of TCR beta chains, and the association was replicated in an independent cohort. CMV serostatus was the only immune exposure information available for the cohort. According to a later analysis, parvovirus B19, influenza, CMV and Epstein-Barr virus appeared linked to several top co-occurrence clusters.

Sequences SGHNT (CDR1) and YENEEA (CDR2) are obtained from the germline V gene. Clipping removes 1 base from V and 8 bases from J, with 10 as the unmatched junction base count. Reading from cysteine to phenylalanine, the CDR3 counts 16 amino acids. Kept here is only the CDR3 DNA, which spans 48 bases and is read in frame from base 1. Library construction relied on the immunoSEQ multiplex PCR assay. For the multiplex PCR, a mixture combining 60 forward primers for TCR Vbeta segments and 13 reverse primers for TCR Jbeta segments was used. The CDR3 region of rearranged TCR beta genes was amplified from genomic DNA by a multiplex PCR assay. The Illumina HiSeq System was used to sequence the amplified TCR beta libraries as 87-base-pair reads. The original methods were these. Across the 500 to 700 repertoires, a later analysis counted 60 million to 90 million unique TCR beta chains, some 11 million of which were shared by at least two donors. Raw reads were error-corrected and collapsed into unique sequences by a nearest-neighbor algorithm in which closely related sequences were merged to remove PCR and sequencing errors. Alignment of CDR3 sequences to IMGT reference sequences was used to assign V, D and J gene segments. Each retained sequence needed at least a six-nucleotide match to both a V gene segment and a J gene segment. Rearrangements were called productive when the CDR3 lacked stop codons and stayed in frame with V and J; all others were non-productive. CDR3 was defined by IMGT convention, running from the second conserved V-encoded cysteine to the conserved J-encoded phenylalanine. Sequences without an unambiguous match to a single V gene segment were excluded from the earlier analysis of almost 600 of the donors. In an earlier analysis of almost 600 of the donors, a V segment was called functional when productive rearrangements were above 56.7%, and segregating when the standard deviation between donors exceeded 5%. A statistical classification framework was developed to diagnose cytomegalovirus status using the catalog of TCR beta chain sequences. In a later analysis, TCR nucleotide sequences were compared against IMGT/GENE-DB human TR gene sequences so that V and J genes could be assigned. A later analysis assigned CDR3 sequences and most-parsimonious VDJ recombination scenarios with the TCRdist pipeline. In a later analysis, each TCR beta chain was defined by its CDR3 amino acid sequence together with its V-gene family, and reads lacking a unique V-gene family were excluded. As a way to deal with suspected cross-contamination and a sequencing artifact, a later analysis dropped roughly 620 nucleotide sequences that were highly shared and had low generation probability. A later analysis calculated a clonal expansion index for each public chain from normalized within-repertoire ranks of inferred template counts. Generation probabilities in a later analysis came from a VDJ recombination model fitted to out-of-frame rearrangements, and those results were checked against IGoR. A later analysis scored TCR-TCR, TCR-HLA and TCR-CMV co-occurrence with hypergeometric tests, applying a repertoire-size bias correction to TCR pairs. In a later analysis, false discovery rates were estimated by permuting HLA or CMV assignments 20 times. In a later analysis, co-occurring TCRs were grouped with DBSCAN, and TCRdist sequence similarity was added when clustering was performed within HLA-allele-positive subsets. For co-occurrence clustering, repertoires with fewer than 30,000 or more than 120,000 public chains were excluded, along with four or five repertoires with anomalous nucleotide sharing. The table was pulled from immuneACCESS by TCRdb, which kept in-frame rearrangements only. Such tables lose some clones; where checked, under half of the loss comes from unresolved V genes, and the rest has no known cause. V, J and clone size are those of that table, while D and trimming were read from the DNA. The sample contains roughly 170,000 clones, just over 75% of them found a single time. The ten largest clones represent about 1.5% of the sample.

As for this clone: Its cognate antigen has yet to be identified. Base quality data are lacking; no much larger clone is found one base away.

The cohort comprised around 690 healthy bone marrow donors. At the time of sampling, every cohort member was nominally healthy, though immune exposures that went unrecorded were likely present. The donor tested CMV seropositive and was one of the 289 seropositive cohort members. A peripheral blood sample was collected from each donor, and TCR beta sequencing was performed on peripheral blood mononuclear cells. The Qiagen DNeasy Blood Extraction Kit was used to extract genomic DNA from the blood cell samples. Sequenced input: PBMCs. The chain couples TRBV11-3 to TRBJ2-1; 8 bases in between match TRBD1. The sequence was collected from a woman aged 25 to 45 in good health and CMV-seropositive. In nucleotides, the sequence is TGTGCCAGCAGCTTAGCCCCGATACAGGGGGTGGATGAGCAGTTCTTC. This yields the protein CASSLAPIQGVDEQFF.